These 14 T cell receptor beta chains were sequenced from one sample in a study of blood T cell repertoires in COVID-19. Clones were sequenced by immunoSEQ multiplex PCR, and TCRdb holds only the in-frame ones, with some missing. The sample has around 200,000 clones, 88% seen once. The material sequenced was peripheral blood. Source of these receptors: a man younger than 35 with active or convalescent COVID-19.

V and J are TRBV6-5 and TRBJ2-7; tentatively, D is TRBD2 (6 bases). Trimming cost V 2 bases and J 4 bases, with 9 bases left between them. The CDR3 consists of 13 residues. CDR1 and CDR2 from the germline V gene are MNHEY and SVGAGI. The CDR3 bases are TGTGCCAGCAGTTACGCAGGGACTTACGAGCAGTACTTC. Translated: CASSYAGTYEQYF.

The V call is TRBV11-2, the J call TRBJ2-3, with D maybe TRBD2 (5 bases). CDR3 size: 15 residues. Germline values: CDR1 SGHAT, CDR2 FQNNGV. Deletions cut 1 base from V and 1 base from J, with 9 bases between. The CDR3 DNA reads as TGTGCCAGCAGCTTAGGAGGGCCAGGCACAGATACGCAGTATTTT. This gives the protein CASSLGGPGTDTQYF.

In its sample, this clone was seen once. This chain links TRBV7-9 with TRBJ2-2; 7 bases are shared with TRBD1. V lost 0 bases and J lost 6; bases outside the gene matches: 4. This CDR3 is 15 amino acids long. Looked up from germline, CDR1 is SEHNR and CDR2 is FQNEAQ (reference sequence). In DNA, the CDR3 is TGTGCCAGCAGCTTAGCGACAGGGACGGCCGGGGAGCTGTTTTTT. Translation: CASSLATGTAGELFF.

Here the CDR3 DNA reads TGTGCCAGCAGCACCCTCCCAGTGGGGGCCGATACGCAGTATTTT. As protein: CASSTLPVGADTQYF. The chain is built from TRBV5-5 and TRBJ2-3; D is perhaps TRBD1 (6 bases). Per germline, CDR1 SGHKS and CDR2 YYEKEE (reference sequence). This CDR3 has 15 residues. Trimming cost V 4 bases and J 6 bases, with 18 bases left between them.

The gene calls are TRBV7-9 and TRBJ2-3; tentatively, D is TRBD2 (6 bases). Germline V gene sequence: CDR1 SEHNR, CDR2 FQNEAQ (reference sequence). This CDR3 is built from 16 residues. Trimming took 2 bases from V and 0 from J, leaving 12 bases between them. DNA of the CDR3: TGTGCCAGCAGCTTACGGGGGAGCGGTAGCACAGATACGCAGTATTTT. Protein sequence: CASSLRGSGSTDTQYF.

The V and J genes are TRBV11-1 and TRBJ1-4, with 7 bases fitting TRBD1. The V and J ends lost 5 bases and 0 bases, in that order; junction bases with no gene match: 3. CDR3 length equals 15 residues. Germline loops: CDR1 SGHAT, CDR2 FQDESV (reference sequence). The CDR3 nucleotides read TGTGCCAGCAGCGTACAGGGGACAACTAATGAAAAACTGTTTTTT. The encoded protein is CASSVQGTTNEKLFF.

The V gene is TRBV6-5, the J gene TRBJ2-3; 8 positions agree with TRBD2. CDR3 length: 16 residues. Germline CDR1 reads MNHEY; CDR2 reads SVGAGI. V gave up 3 bases and J gave up 4 bases; unmatched junction bases: 9. Here the CDR3 DNA reads TGTGCCAGCAGTTATACGGGGGGGGCGCGGGCAGATACGCAGTATTTT. Residues: CASSYTGGARADTQYF.

V and J are TRBV19 and TRBJ1-5, with D tentatively TRBD1 (6 bases). From germline, CDR1 is LNHDA and CDR2 SQIVND (reference sequence). This CDR3 region has 14 residues. The V end lost 6 bases, the J end lost 4 bases, and 13 bases lay between the germline ends. CDR3 coding DNA: TGTGCCAGTAGCCCGGGACATCTTAATCAGCCCCAGCATTTT. Encoded protein: CASSPGHLNQPQHF.

The V gene is TRBV7-6, the J gene TRBJ2-7; possibly TRBD1 for D (5 bases). Trimming left V 5 bases short and J 1 base short, with 18 bases between. CDR1 is SGHVS, CDR2 FNYEAQ, per germline. The CDR3 runs to 16 residues. The CDR3 loop reads CASSPDVFRGSYEQYF. The CDR3 bases are TGTGCCAGCAGCCCGGACGTGTTTAGGGGATCCTACGAGCAGTACTTC.

The genes are TRBV10-3 and TRBJ2-7; D remains ambiguous. The germline CDR1 and CDR2 sequences are ENHRY and SYGVKD. V dropped 0 bases and J dropped 2 bases, with 5 bases sitting between them. CDR3 length equals 13 residues. CDR3 in DNA: TGTGCCATCAGTGAGTCGACAACCTACGAGCAGTACTTC. Translated: CAISESTTYEQYF.

Points on this clone: An end of the junction differs from the germline gene, which may be a read error. The rearrangement links TRBV5-1 to TRBJ2-5, with D possibly being TRBD1 or TRBD2 (5 bases each). The CDR3 loop spans 14 amino acids. The germline V gene encodes CDR1 SGHRS and CDR2 YFSETQ. The CDR3 bases are TGCGCCAGCAGTTTGGGGGAGATTTCTGGGACCCAGTACTTC. It codes for CASSLGEISGTQYF. Using reference TRBV5-1 and TRBJ2-5 for the parts outside the CDR3, the full variable domain is KAGVTQTPRYLIKTRGQQVTLSCSPISGHRSVSWYQQTPGQGLQFLFEYFSETQRNKGNFPGRFSGRQFSNSRSEMNVSTLELGDSALYLCASSLGEISGTQYFGPGTRLLVL.

The J gene is TRBJ1-2, the V gene TRBV3-1 (or the pseudogene TRBV3-2); D is ambiguous. The CDR3 has 11 amino acids. The germline gives CDR1 LGHDT, CDR2 YNNKEL (reference sequence). V lost 1 base, J lost 7 bases, and 4 bases lay in between. The chain's CDR3 is CASSQGLGYTF. CDR3 bases: TGTGCCAGCAGCCAAGGTCTTGGCTACACCTTC.

V and J are TRBV27 and TRBJ2-1; maybe TRBD2 (7 bases). The V end lost 8 bases, the J end lost 4 bases, and 15 bases lay between the germline ends. Germline V gene data show CDR1 as MNHEY and CDR2 as SMNVEV (reference sequence). The CDR3 is 14 residues long. The CDR3 loop reads CASSRRGGYNEQFF. The CDR3 DNA is TGTGCCAGCTCCAGGAGGGGGGGTTACAATGAGCAGTTCTTC.

The DNA for the CDR3 is TGTGCCAGCAGTTCCCTAAAGCGGGACAGGGGAGATGGCTACACCTTC. Protein product: CASSSLKRDRGDGYTF. The chain employs TRBV6-5 and TRBJ1-2; 10 positions match TRBD1. Per germline, CDR1 MNHEY and CDR2 SVGAGI. CDR3 length: 16 residues. Trimming cost V 4 bases and J 6 bases; bases outside gene matches: 11.